These 7 T cell receptor beta chains originate from one sample sequenced in a study of T cells after posttransplantation cyclophosphamide. Using immunoSEQ multiplex PCR, the repertoire was profiled, and TCRdb retains in-frame clones only, with some absent. Of around 13,000 clones listed, about four fifths are singletons. Input material: memory CD4+ T cells sorted from PBMCs. These receptors were obtained from a man between 50 and 59 years old in good health, CMV-negative, and a related stem cell transplant donor.

This rearrangement joins TRBV2 to TRBJ2-2; 9 positions agree with TRBD2. Germline V CDR1 and CDR2: SNHLY, FYNNEI. The CDR3 consists of 17 residues. V shed 1 base and J 5 bases; nucleotides not matched to a gene: 8. CDR3: CASSEEGGGAGTGELFF. The CDR3 DNA reads as TGTGCCAGCAGTGAAGAAGGCGGGGGGGCGGGTACCGGGGAGCTGTTTTTT.

The chain recombines TRBV27 with TRBJ1-2; D remains ambiguous. CDR3 size: 15 residues. Germline V gene lookup returns CDR1 MNHEY and CDR2 SMNVEV (reference sequence). The germline V and J ends were trimmed by 3 bases and 0 bases, with 11 bases remaining between them. CDR3 in DNA: TGTGCCAGCAGTTTTGGCGGGTTACCTAACTATGGCTACACCTTC. As protein: CASSFGGLPNYGYTF.

The rearrangement links TRBV2 to TRBJ2-5; 11 positions agree with TRBD1. Germline CDR1 is SNHLY and CDR2 is FYNNEI. The CDR3 has 15 residues. Trimming cost V 6 bases and J 4 bases; bases outside gene matches: 7. As DNA, the CDR3 is TGTGCCAGCAGCCCTAGGACAGGGGGCGGAGAGACCCAGTACTTC. This sequence encodes CASSPRTGGGETQYF. Using reference TRBV2 and TRBJ2-5 for the parts outside the CDR3, the full variable domain is EPEVTQTPSHQVTQMGQEVILRCVPISNHLYFYWYRQILGQKVEFLVSFYNNEISEKSEIFDDQFSVERPDGSNFTLKIRSTKLEDSAMYFCASSPRTGGGETQYFGPGTRLLVL.

V and J are TRBV9 and TRBJ1-1; no clear D. This CDR3 contains 12 residues. V lost 3 bases, J lost 6 bases, and 9 bases lay in between. The V gene's germline CDR1 is SGDLS and CDR2 YYNGEE. CDR3: CASSARGAEAFF. The CDR3 nucleotides are TGTGCCAGCAGCGCAAGAGGAGCTGAAGCTTTCTTT.

This chain joins TRBV6-5 and TRBJ2-5, with 7 positions matching TRBD1. The junction had 4 bases not matched to a gene; V was cut back by 8 bases and J by 4 bases. CDR3 length equals 12 residues. Germline V lookup: CDR1 MNHEY, CDR2 SVGAGI. The CDR3 reads CASAAGGETQYF. CDR3 coding DNA: TGTGCCAGCGCGGCAGGGGGAGAGACCCAGTACTTC.

The CDR3 nucleotides read TGTGCCAGCAGCGATTACAGCCCAAGCTCCTACAATGAGCAGTTCTTC. Its translation: CASSDYSPSSYNEQFF. V gene TRBV7-8 combines with J gene TRBJ2-1; D is ambiguous. The CDR3 totals 16 residues. From germline, CDR1 is SGHVS and CDR2 FQNEAQ. V was shortened by 5 bases and J by 0 bases, with 14 bases between the two germline ends.

The V and J genes are TRBV9 and TRBJ1-1; D not certain. V lost 3 bases to trimming and J lost 4 bases, with 10 bases between them. Germline V gives CDR1 SGDLS, CDR2 YYNGEE. This CDR3 contains 13 residues. CDR3 DNA: TGTGCCAGCAGCGCGAGATTAGCCACTGAAGCTTTCTTT. It specifies CASSARLATEAFF.